The clone carrying this TCR beta chain was seen a few times. Its antigen is not identified. The data stem from a study of regulatory T cells in long-lasting Graves disease. Study-level findings and limits: Persistent patients shared some 2,500 public clonotypes among themselves. Newly diagnosed patients shared fewer, at roughly 970. Accuracy may have suffered from the small sample size.

Time point denoted: persistent/refractory GD, antithyroid drugs over 5 years with positive TRAb. TCR sequences were obtained from RNA taken from PBMCs. From an endocrinology department in Xi'an, China, came the patients. Each patient gave approximately 10 milliliters of EDTA-anticoagulated peripheral blood. With iRepertoire HTBI primers and Arm-PCR of CDR3 regions, TCR beta libraries were built. TCRdb re-analysed the multiplex PCR reads in MiXCR, keeping a single row per CDR3 protein. The table shows a few hundred thousand distinct CDR3 sequences, with roughly 20% occurring only once. The clonotype was recovered from a woman in her thirties or forties with Graves disease. Here the sequenced sample was peripheral blood mononuclear cells (PBMCs), taken when the disease was refractory, from a patient treated with antithyroid drugs.

The CDR3, as DNA: TGTGCCAGCAGTTCCCCTTGGACTAGCGGAGGGGGCAATGAGCAGTTCTTC. Protein: CASSSPWTSGGGNEQFF. The chain has TRBV27 and TRBJ2-1; 10 nucleotides match TRBD2. This CDR3 has 17 residues. J gave up 6 bases and V 4 bases, and 12 bases lay outside the gene matches. The germline gives CDR1 MNHEY, CDR2 SMNVEV (reference sequence).